Given below is one T cell receptor (beta chain) in context. These data originate in a study of human T cells and chemical hapten exposure. Study background: Epicutaneous patch tests delivered 0.01% DPC to the upper back, with evaluation at 6 days.

Time point: pre-sensitization, week 0. Treatment noted: therapeutic diphenylcyclopropenone sensitization with weekly scalp DPC. Alopecia patients deemed DPC-suitable, aged 18 to 70, excluding pregnancy. Germline V gene data show CDR1 as ENHRY and CDR2 as SYGVKD. The CDR3 spans 14 residues. Trimming removed 11 bases at V and 7 bases at J, with 21 bases between. In the original analysis: Ranging from about 23,224 to 700,000, TCR counts per sample had a median value of 95,638. TCRdb redid the calling of the RACE reads with MiXCR, one entry per CDR3 protein. The V and J calls and clone size come from TCRdb's table, not from the authors' own analysis. The sample shows around 300,000 distinct CDR3 sequences, about 7.7% of them seen only once.

The chain uses TRBV10-3 and TRBJ1-5; D remains ambiguous. The sequencing used whole blood, collected in connection with sensitization to the hapten diphenylcyclopropenone (DPC). The sequence was obtained from a man aged 18 to 35 with alopecia areata. Some clones in this sample may be carry-over from other donors' samples. CDR3: CASTEGGGRQPQHF. The CDR3 coding sequence is TGTGCCTCAACCGAAGGAGGAGGGCGGCAGCCCCAGCATTTT.